This T cell receptor gamma chain is drawn from a study of Vδ1+ human thymocytes. The sorted cells were CD3+ Vdelta1+ Vdelta2- thymocytes from alphabeta-depleted thymus. Overall study results and limits: Highly polyclonal TRG and TRD repertoires with Gaussian CDR3 length distributions appeared in thymus. TRG sequences recurred across donors, whereas TRD sequences stayed essentially private.

Concerning this clone itself: Its target is not known.

Sequences come from RNA converted to cDNA by reverse transcription. CDR3 amplicons came from multiplex PCR with pooled V-gene forward and constant-region reverse primers. TCRdb reanalysed the multiplex PCR reads with CATT. Of some 37,000 gamma-chain clones listed, 20% to 25% are singletons. The V segment lost 4 bases and the J segment 6 bases; nucleotides outside the gene matches: 6. Germline V gene data show CDR1 as GITISATS and CDR2 as ISYDGTV (reference sequence). The CDR3 sequence is 12 residues long. V is TRGV9 and J is TRGJ1 or TRGJ2. The clonotype was recovered from a girl under three years old who had congenital heart surgery. Sequences were obtained from Vdelta1+ gamma-delta thymocytes from the thymus. Indicated subset: FACS-sorted CD3+ TCRalphabeta- TCRVdelta1+ TCRVdelta2- thymocytes. The CDR3 bases are TGTGCCTTGTGGGATCTAGGTTATAAGAAACTCTTT. Translation: CALWDLGYKKLF.